These 29 T cell receptor beta chains came from one sample sequenced in a study of memory CD4+ T cells and cytomegalovirus serostatus. Single viable CD3+CD4+CD8-CD45RO+ cells were sorted as the memory CD4+ T cells. The protocol was immunoSEQ multiplex PCR, while the TCRdb copy is restricted to in-frame clones and leaves out a portion. In the table there are around 30,000 clones, roughly 80% of which are singletons. The material sequenced was memory CD4+ T cells from blood. The receptors originated from an adult in good health and CMV-seronegative. Some clones in this sample may be carry-over from other donors' samples.

As concerns this clone: The identical CDR3 is also encoded by other nucleotide sequences in the sample. The chain joins TRBV5-1 to TRBJ1-1, with 8 bases fitting TRBD1. Germline V gene data show CDR1 as SGHRS and CDR2 as YFSETQ. This CDR3 has 14 residues. V dropped 4 bases and J dropped 1; count of bases not matched to a gene: 3. For the CDR3, the DNA is TGCGCCAGCAGCCCAGGGACAGGGAACACTGAAGCTTTCTTT. Encoded protein: CASSPGTGNTEAFF.

The V and J genes are TRBV5-4 and TRBJ1-2, with D unclear. From germline, CDR1 is SGHNT and CDR2 YYREEE (reference sequence). V gave up 0 bases and J gave up 2 bases, with 11 bases separating them. The CDR3 contains 15 residues. In DNA, the CDR3 is TGTGCCAGCAGCTTGGGTTCAGCTACGAACTATGGCTACACCTTC. It translates to CASSLGSATNYGYTF.

This clone has a handful of counts. Compared with germline, one end of the junction differs, possibly owing to a read error. The gene calls are TRBV7-7 and TRBJ2-5; the match to TRBD2 covers 8 bases. The CDR3 runs to 14 residues. CDR1 is SSHAT and CDR2 is FNYEAQ in the germline V gene (reference sequence). The CDR3 sequence: CASSLAGNQETQYF. The CDR3, as DNA: TGTGCTAGCAGCTTAGCGGGGAATCAAGAGACCCAGTACTTC.

The rearrangement joins TRBV7-2 to TRBJ1-2; D is unclear. The CDR3 extends over 15 amino acids. Trimming removed 1 base at V and 3 bases at J, with 12 bases between. The germline gives CDR1 SGHTA, CDR2 FQGNSA. The DNA for the CDR3 is TGTGCCAGCAGCTTAGGACTTGAGTACGACTATGGCTACACCTTC. Translation: CASSLGLEYDYGYTF.

The chain couples TRBV4-1 to TRBJ1-5; 8 bases match TRBD1. After removal of 0 bases from V and 6 bases from J, the junction contained 13 bases not matched to a gene. The CDR3 totals 18 residues. Germline CDR1 is MGHRA and CDR2 is YSYEKL. DNA of the CDR3: TGCGCCAGCAGCCAAGATCAGGCTGGCAGGGGGCGCGTTCAGCCCCAGCATTTT. This encodes CASSQDQAGRGRVQPQHF.

This rearrangement joins TRBV5-1 to TRBJ1-2; no reliable D call. The CDR3 sequence is 13 residues long. From germline, CDR1 is SGHRS and CDR2 YFSETQ. V was cut by 4 bases and J by 7 bases, with 14 bases left in between. The CDR3 protein is CASSRERARGYTF. CDR3 sequence (DNA): TGCGCCAGCAGCCGGGAGAGGGCCCGTGGCTACACCTTC.

In DNA, the CDR3 is TGCGCCAGCAGCCGAGGTTTCAGCGGGACAAAGAACATTCAGTACTTC. Its translation: CASSRGFSGTKNIQYF. The genes are TRBV4-1 and TRBJ2-4; TRBD2 is a possible D gene (7 bases). The germline CDR1 and CDR2 sequences are MGHRA and YSYEKL. The CDR3 contains 16 residues. Trimming left V 4 bases short and J 7 bases short, with 20 bases between.

The rearrangement links TRBV10-3 to TRBJ2-3; 14 positions match TRBD2. The CDR3 spans 19 residues. V was pared by 6 bases and J by 3 bases, with 14 bases of the junction left unmatched. Germline assignment: CDR1 ENHRY and CDR2 SYGVKD. Written as DNA, the CDR3 is TGTGCCATCAGGGGAGGACTAGCGGGGGGCGTTGCGGGGACAGATACGCAGTATTTT. This translates into CAIRGGLAGGVAGTDTQYF.

The gene calls are TRBV4-2 and TRBJ2-7, with a weak D call TRBD1 (5 bases). Trimming pared 1 base from V and 3 bases from J, leaving 7 bases between. Germline values: CDR1 LGHNA, CDR2 YNFKEQ. This CDR3 is 13 amino acids long. The CDR3 is CASSQGQNYEQYF. Written as DNA, the CDR3 is TGTGCCAGCAGCCAAGGACAGAACTACGAGCAGTACTTC.

This clone was detected only once. The gene calls are TRBV7-2 and TRBJ1-2; 8 bases map to TRBD1. The CDR3 length is 17 residues. The germline V gene encodes CDR1 SGHTA and CDR2 FQGNSA. V was pared by 5 bases and J by 2 bases, with 13 bases of the junction left unmatched. The CDR3 loop reads CASSPRIGQGTNYGYTF. CDR3 bases: TGTGCCAGCAGCCCCCGGATCGGACAGGGAACGAACTATGGCTACACCTTC.

This clone was detected a few times. The genes are TRBV15 and TRBJ2-3; 10 bases match TRBD2. CDR1 LNHNV and CDR2 YYDKDF come from the germline V gene (reference sequence). The ends lost 4 bases at V and 6 bases at J; junction bases unmatched: 10. CDR3 size: 16 residues. CDR3 sequence: CATSTLGGLATDTQYF. The CDR3 DNA reads as TGTGCCACCAGCACCCTCGGGGGACTAGCGACGGATACGCAGTATTTT.

This clone was counted once. The J gene is TRBJ1-6, the V gene TRBV14, with 7 bases that match TRBD1. With V trimmed by 5 bases and J by 7 bases, 8 bases remained unmatched. The CDR3 totals 15 residues. Germline CDR1 is SGHDN and CDR2 is FVKESK. CDR3 in amino acids: CASSGGTALNSPLHF. The CDR3 bases are TGTGCCAGCAGCGGAGGGACAGCCTTGAATTCACCCCTCCACTTT.

In DNA, the CDR3 is TGTGCCTGGGCCCCACCGACAGGGAATAATTCACCCCTCCACTTT. Amino acid sequence: CAWAPPTGNNSPLHF. The rearrangement uses TRBV30 and TRBJ1-6; TRBD1 matches 7 bases. V was pared by 5 bases and J by 5 bases, with 9 bases of the junction left unmatched. CDR3 length: 15 amino acids. Germline loops: CDR1 GTSNPN, CDR2 SVGIG (reference sequence).

The table lists this clone with a few counts. The CDR3 loop reads CATAYVNTEAFF. Here the CDR3 DNA reads TGTGCCACCGCGTATGTGAACACTGAAGCTTTCTTT. The rearrangement uses TRBV10-3 and TRBJ1-1; D is unclear. V lost 10 bases and J lost 0, with 9 bases in between. CDR3 size: 12 residues. Per germline, CDR1 ENHRY and CDR2 SYGVKD.

The rearrangement uses TRBV7-2 and TRBJ1-6; 8 bases agree with TRBD1. There are 18 residues in the CDR3. Trimming cost V 5 bases and J 7 bases; bases outside gene matches: 16. Germline CDR1 reads SGHTA; CDR2 reads FQGNSA. CDR3 DNA: TGTGCCAGCAGCCGAGGACAGGGTTTTGCACTAAGGAATTCACCCCTCCACTTT. The encoded protein is CASSRGQGFALRNSPLHF.

V usage is TRBV6-6 and J usage is TRBJ2-2, with TRBD2 as a possible D gene (5 bases). Germline CDR1 MNHNY, CDR2 SVGAGI (reference sequence). V was cut by 7 bases and J by 5 bases, with 14 bases left in between. The CDR3 has 14 amino acids. This CDR3 is CASTFPGLTGELFF. CDR3 coding DNA: TGTGCCAGCACCTTCCCCGGACTGACCGGGGAGCTGTTTTTT.

CDR3 bases: TGCGCCAGCAGCCCGGGACAGGGGCCAGGCTACACCTTC. Translating gives CASSPGQGPGYTF. The V gene is TRBV5-1, the J gene TRBJ1-2; 10 bases align to TRBD1. V was clipped by 4 bases and J by 8 bases; unmatched bases: 5. This CDR3 has 13 amino acids. Germline V gene sequence: CDR1 SGHRS, CDR2 YFSETQ.

The chain carries TRBV2 and TRBJ2-1, with D possibly TRBD1 on 6 matching bases. Trimming removed 6 bases from V and 1 base from J, with 10 bases in between. This CDR3 has 14 residues. The germline V gene encodes CDR1 SNHLY and CDR2 FYNNEI. This chain's CDR3 is CASRSGASYNEQFF. The CDR3 DNA reads TGTGCCAGCAGGTCAGGGGCGTCCTACAATGAGCAGTTCTTC.

The V call is TRBV2, the J call TRBJ1-3, with D uncertain. The CDR3 length is 13 residues. V lost 3 bases and J 0 bases, leaving 3 bases between the germline ends. Germline CDR1 reads SNHLY; CDR2 reads FYNNEI. The CDR3 nucleotides are TGTGCCAGCAGTGAGACCTCTGGAAACACCATATATTTT. Its translation: CASSETSGNTIYF.

The V and J genes are TRBV6-1 and TRBJ2-7; no firm D call. There are 14 residues in the CDR3. The V and J ends lost 4 bases and 2 bases respectively, with 12 bases between them. CDR1 is MNHNS and CDR2 is SASEGT in the germline V gene. The chain's CDR3 is CASSGQGGPYEQYF. CDR3 nucleotides: TGTGCCAGCAGTGGCCAAGGTGGGCCCTACGAGCAGTACTTC.

The chain carries TRBV6-6 and TRBJ2-1; D tentatively reads TRBD1 or TRBD2 (6 bases each). The CDR3 has 13 residues. The V end lost 2 bases, the J end lost 10 bases, and 12 bases lay between the germline ends. CDR1 MNHNY and CDR2 SVGAGI come from the germline V gene (reference sequence). The CDR3: CASSYPGAGEQFF. The CDR3 DNA reads TGTGCCAGCAGTTACCCGGGGGCCGGGGAGCAGTTCTTC.

V is TRBV5-1 and J is TRBJ2-7, with D unresolved. The CDR3 totals 12 residues. Trimming removed 3 bases at V and 3 bases at J, with 7 bases between. Germline CDR1 reads SGHRS; CDR2 reads YFSETQ. CDR3 sequence reads: CASSYGGYEQYF. CDR3 bases: TGCGCCAGCAGCTACGGCGGCTACGAGCAGTACTTC.

The chain combines TRBV25-1 with TRBJ2-7; possible D gene TRBD1, 6 bases. Germline V gene lookup returns CDR1 MGHDK and CDR2 SYGVNS. The CDR3 loop spans 13 amino acids. CDR3 coding DNA: TGTGCGCCGAACAGGGCAGACCCCTACGAGCAGTACTTC. Its protein product is CAPNRADPYEQYF.

V gene TRBV6-5 combines with J gene TRBJ1-2; 7 bases match TRBD1. The CDR3 has 14 residues. Germline V gene sequence: CDR1 MNHEY, CDR2 SVGAGI. The trim removed 4 bases at V and 3 bases at J, leaving 5 bases unmatched. In nucleotides, the CDR3 is TGTGCCAGCAGTTTACGCGGGACAGACTATGGCTACACCTTC. Translating gives CASSLRGTDYGYTF.

The chain recombines TRBV27 with TRBJ1-6; maybe TRBD1 (6 bases). The CDR3 is made up of 16 amino acids. Germline V CDR1 and CDR2: MNHEY, SMNVEV (reference sequence). The V end lost 3 bases, the J end lost 9 bases, and 18 bases lay between the germline ends. DNA for the CDR3: TGTGCCAGCAGTTTGAGGAGGGGGGTCGCGGGTTCACCCCTCCACTTT. Its translation is CASSLRRGVAGSPLHF.

This clone was detected a few times. The genes are TRBV19 and TRBJ2-2, with TRBD2 identical over 13 bases. The CDR3 loop spans 17 amino acids. V shed 9 bases, J shed 4 bases, and the junction held 11 bases outside the gene matches. CDR1 and CDR2 (germline): LNHDA, SQIVND (reference sequence). CDR3 in DNA: TGTGCCAGCGGGGGGACTAGCGGGGTCTTAAGCACCGGGGAGCTGTTTTTT. Translated: CASGGTSGVLSTGELFF.

This chain links TRBV19 with TRBJ1-2; D is unresolved. This CDR3 spans 14 amino acids. With 4 bases removed from V and 4 bases from J, the gap between germline ends came to 13 bases. Looked up from germline, CDR1 is LNHDA and CDR2 is SQIVND (reference sequence). The CDR3 sequence is CASSTGNSVYGYTF. The CDR3 DNA is TGTGCCAGTAGTACGGGGAACAGTGTCTATGGCTACACCTTC.

This clone turned up a few times. The chain carries TRBV6-1 and TRBJ1-5; D unclear. CDR3 size: 15 residues. Germline V gives CDR1 MNHNS, CDR2 SASEGT. Trimming took 4 bases from V and 4 from J, leaving 14 bases between them. This CDR3 is CASSATRTVNQPQHF. The CDR3 region has the DNA TGTGCCAGCAGTGCTACTAGAACAGTTAATCAGCCCCAGCATTTT.

About this clone itself: This sample also contains other DNA sequences that code for the same CDR3. The chain has TRBV7-2 and TRBJ2-5, with D possibly being TRBD2 (5 bases). Germline V CDR1 and CDR2: SGHTA, FQGNSA. This CDR3 is built from 14 residues. The ends were cut back, 4 bases at V and 1 base at J, with 10 bases in the middle. CDR3 amino acids: CASSSRDGQETQYF. The CDR3 DNA sequence: TGTGCCAGCAGCTCCCGGGATGGCCAAGAGACCCAGTACTTC. Variable domain in full (rest from reference TRBV7-2 and TRBJ2-5): GAGVSQSPSNKVTEKGKDVELRCDPISGHTALYWYRQSLGQGLEFLIYFQGNSAPDKSGLPSDRFSAERTGGSVSTLTIQRTQQEDSAVYLCASSSRDGQETQYFGPGTRLLVL.